This TCR beta chain derives from a study of identical twins. There are a few counts of this clonotype. Its matching antigen is unknown. TCRdb reprocessed the 5' RACE reads via MiXCR and lists one record per CDR3 protein. The table includes 400,000 to 500,000 distinct CDR3 sequences, around an eighth detected once. Germline V gives CDR1 SGHRS, CDR2 YFSETQ. CDR3 size: 15 residues. V lost 5 bases to trimming and J lost 4 bases; unmatched junction nucleotides: 8. Study-level results: Twins' surplus sharing was weaker for beta out-of-frame sequences.

This same sample was also part of a study on yellow fever vaccine responses in identical twins.

Sequencing was carried out using CD4+ T cells sorted from blood. The V and J genes are TRBV5-1 and TRBJ2-2, with 7 positions matching TRBD2. This clonotype was obtained from a woman in her late teens or twenties in good health. DNA of the CDR3: TGCGCCAGCAGTATCAGTCGCGGGGGCACCGGGGAGCTGTTTTTT. As protein: CASSISRGGTGELFF.